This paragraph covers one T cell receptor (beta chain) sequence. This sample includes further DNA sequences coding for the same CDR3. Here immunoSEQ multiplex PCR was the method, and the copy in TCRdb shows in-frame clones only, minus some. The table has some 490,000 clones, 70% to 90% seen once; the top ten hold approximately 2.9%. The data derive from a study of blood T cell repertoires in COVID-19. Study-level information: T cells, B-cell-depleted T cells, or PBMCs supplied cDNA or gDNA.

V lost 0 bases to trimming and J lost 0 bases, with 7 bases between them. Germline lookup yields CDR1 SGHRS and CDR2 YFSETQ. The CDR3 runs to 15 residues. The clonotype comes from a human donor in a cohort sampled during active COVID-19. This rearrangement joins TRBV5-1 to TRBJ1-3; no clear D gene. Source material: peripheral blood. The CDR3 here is CASSLDGSSGNTIYF. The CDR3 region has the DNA TGCGCCAGCAGCTTGGACGGGAGCTCTGGAAACACCATATATTTT.